The clone carrying this T cell receptor beta chain was seen just once. What it recognizes is unknown. These data belong to a study of T cell responses to AZD1222 COVID-19 vaccine. Study-level points and caveats: Spike was spanned by vaccine-associated CD4 TCRs, with dominance at 160-218 and 743-854. Mostly white British, mostly female donors; authors suggested clonal diversity may be underestimated.

Clones were read by immunoSEQ multiplex PCR, and TCRdb kept only the in-frame ones, dropping some. The table shows 65,000 to 70,000 clones, with over 60% occurring only once. V dropped 4 bases and J dropped 5; count of bases not matched to a gene: 10. In germline, CDR1 is SGHKS, CDR2 YYEKEE (reference sequence). The CDR3 contains 15 residues. The V and J genes are TRBV5-5 and TRBJ2-5; TRBD1 matches at 8 bases. The specimen was peripheral blood, collected on day 0 of AZD1222 vaccination. The TCR was taken from an adult in good health. This CDR3 reads CASSLVGQGMETQYF. The CDR3 DNA reads as TGTGCCAGCAGCCTTGTCGGACAGGGAATGGAGACCCAGTACTTC.